This T cell receptor beta chain derives from a study of OX40 agonist ivuxolimab in advanced cancers. Repertoires were generated with immunoSEQ multiplex PCR, while TCRdb's copy carries only in-frame clones and drops some. The sample holds about 80,000 clones, roughly 84% seen once. Excluded were patients having autoimmune disease history or systemic immunosuppression. The CDR3 consists of 20 residues. In germline, CDR1 is MDHEN, CDR2 SYDVKM. The V and J ends lost 4 bases and 0 bases respectively, with 24 bases between them. The input for sequencing was CD4+ or CD8+ T cells sorted from blood, taken in a trial of the OX40 agonist ivuxolimab. This clonotype was sampled from an adult with an advanced solid tumor such as melanoma, head and neck, liver or kidney cancer. The chain employs TRBV28 and TRBJ2-2; D is possibly TRBD1 or TRBD2 (5 bases each). The DNA for the CDR3 is TGTGCCAGCAGTTCCAATTTTTGGGGCCGGAGCGGACCGAACACCGGGGAGCTGTTTTTT. It translates to CASSSNFWGRSGPNTGELFF.